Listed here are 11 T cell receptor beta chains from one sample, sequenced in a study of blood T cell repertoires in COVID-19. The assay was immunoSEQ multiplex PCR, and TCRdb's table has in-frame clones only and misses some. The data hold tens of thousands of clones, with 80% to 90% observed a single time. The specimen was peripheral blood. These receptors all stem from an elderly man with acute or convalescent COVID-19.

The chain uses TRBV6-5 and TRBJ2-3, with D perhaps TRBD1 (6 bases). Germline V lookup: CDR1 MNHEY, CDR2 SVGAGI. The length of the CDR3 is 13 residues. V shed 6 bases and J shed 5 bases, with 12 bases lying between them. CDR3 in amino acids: CASRSYRVDTQYF. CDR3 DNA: TGTGCCAGCAGATCCTACAGGGTAGATACGCAGTATTTT.

As DNA, the CDR3 is TGTGCCTCCCGGGAGTCCTATAATTCACCCCTCCACTTT. The encoded protein is CASRESYNSPLHF. The V and J genes are TRBV30 and TRBJ1-6; no reliable D call. The CDR3 extends over 13 amino acids. V was cut by 7 bases and J by 1 base, with 8 bases left in between. Germline lookup yields CDR1 GTSNPN and CDR2 SVGIG (reference sequence).

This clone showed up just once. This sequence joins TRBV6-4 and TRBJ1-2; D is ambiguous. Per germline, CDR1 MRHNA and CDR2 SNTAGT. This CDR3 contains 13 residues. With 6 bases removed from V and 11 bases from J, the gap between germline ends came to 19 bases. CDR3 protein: CASSPSGSYTYTF. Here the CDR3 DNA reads TGTGCCAGCAGCCCATCGGGATCCTATACTTACACCTTC.

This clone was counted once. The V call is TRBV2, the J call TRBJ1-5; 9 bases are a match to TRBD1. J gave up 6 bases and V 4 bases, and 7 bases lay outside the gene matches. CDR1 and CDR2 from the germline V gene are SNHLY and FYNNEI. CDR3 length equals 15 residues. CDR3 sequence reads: CASSVDRGVGQPQHF. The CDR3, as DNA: TGTGCCAGCAGTGTAGACAGGGGGGTCGGTCAGCCCCAGCATTTT.

The CDR3 protein is CASRGTGDNSPLHF. The CDR3 nucleotides are TGTGCCAGCAGAGGGACAGGCGACAATTCACCCCTCCACTTT. The J gene is TRBJ1-6, the V gene TRBV6-5, with TRBD1 identical over 8 bases. CDR3 length equals 14 residues. Germline loops: CDR1 MNHEY, CDR2 SVGAGI. After removal of 6 bases from V and 7 bases from J, the junction contained 5 bases not matched to a gene.

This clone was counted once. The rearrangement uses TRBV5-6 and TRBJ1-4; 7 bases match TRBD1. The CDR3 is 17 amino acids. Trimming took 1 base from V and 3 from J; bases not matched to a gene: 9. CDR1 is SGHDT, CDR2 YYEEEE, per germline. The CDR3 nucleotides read TGTGCCAGCAGCTTGAGCGAACAGGGGAGCTCTAATGAAAAACTGTTTTTT. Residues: CASSLSEQGSSNEKLFF.

CDR3 amino acids: CASSLRLAGGSDTQYF. The CDR3 DNA is TGTGCCAGCAGCCTCCGACTAGCGGGGGGATCAGATACGCAGTATTTT. V and J are TRBV7-9 and TRBJ2-3; 13 bases agree with TRBD2. CDR3 size: 16 residues. V shed 5 bases and J 4 bases; nucleotides not matched to a gene: 6. Germline assignment: CDR1 SEHNR and CDR2 FQNEAQ (reference sequence).

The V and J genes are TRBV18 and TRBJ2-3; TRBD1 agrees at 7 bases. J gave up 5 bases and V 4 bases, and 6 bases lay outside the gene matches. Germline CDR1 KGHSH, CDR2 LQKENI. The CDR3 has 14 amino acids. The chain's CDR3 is CASSLQTGLDTQYF. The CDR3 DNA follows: TGTGCCAGCTCACTTCAGACAGGGTTAGATACGCAGTATTTT.

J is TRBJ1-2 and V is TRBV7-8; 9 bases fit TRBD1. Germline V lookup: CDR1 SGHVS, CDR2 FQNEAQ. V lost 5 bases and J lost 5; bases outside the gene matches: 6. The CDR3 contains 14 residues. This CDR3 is CASSPTGTGYGYTF. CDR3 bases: TGTGCCAGCAGCCCCACCGGGACAGGGTATGGCTACACCTTC.

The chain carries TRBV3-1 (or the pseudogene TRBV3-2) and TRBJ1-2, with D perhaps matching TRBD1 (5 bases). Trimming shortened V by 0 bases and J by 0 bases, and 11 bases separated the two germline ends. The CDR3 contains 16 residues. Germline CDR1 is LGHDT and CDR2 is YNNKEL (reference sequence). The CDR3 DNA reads TGTGCCAGCAGCCAAGATGGTCGGGGGGCTAACTATGGCTACACCTTC. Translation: CASSQDGRGANYGYTF.

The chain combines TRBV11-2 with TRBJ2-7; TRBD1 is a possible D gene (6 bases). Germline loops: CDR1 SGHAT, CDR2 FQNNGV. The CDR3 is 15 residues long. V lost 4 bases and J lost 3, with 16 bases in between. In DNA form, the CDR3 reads TGTGCCAGCAGCTGGGGAGCAGGGGACGGCTACGAGCAGTACTTC. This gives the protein CASSWGAGDGYEQYF.